Below, one T cell receptor beta chain is given with its context. This sample stems from a study of T cells expressing NK-cell markers. About the study: Seven of the eight sequenced donors were classified as HCMV-seropositive, and one was classified as seronegative.

TCRdb reprocessed the 5' RACE reads; each CDR3 protein has one entry and no DNA is given. Seen in this sample are 350,000 to 400,000 distinct CDR3 sequences; the ten most common clones hold about 11%. This CDR3 has 16 amino acids. Germline CDR1 reads SGHRS; CDR2 reads YFSETQ. The clonotype was recovered from a woman aged 45-59 years in good health. The chain links TRBV5-1 to TRBJ2-7; TCRdb reports TRBD1, a call that lacks DNA to check it against. The specimen was blood T cells: a sorted CD56 or NKG2C T cell subset, CD4+ or CD8+ T cells, or bulk PBMC T cells (not recorded which). This chain's CDR3 is CASSSLPGTGIREQYF.